These 32 T cell receptor beta chains were all obtained from the same sample, sequenced in a study of cytomegalovirus exposure and HLA in healthy donors. It was with 60 Vbeta and 13 Jbeta primers that the PCR ran. Assay used: immunoSEQ multiplex PCR; TCRdb lists only in-frame clones, some missing. With 25,000 to 40,000 clones in the sample, the ten largest clones hold 3.5% to 5%. Sequencing used PBMCs. The receptors shown here come from a woman aged 40 to 50 in good health and CMV-seropositive.

The chain has TRBV28 and TRBJ1-2; 7 nucleotides match TRBD1. The CDR3 extends over 14 amino acids. Trimming at V came to 4 bases and at J to 2 bases, leaving 4 bases not matched to a gene. CDR1 MDHEN and CDR2 SYDVKM come from the germline V gene. The DNA of the CDR3 is TGTGCCAGCAGTTCCCTACAGGGGAACTATGGCTACACCTTC. Translating it yields CASSSLQGNYGYTF.

The V gene is TRBV2, the J gene TRBJ1-2, with 7 positions matching TRBD1. The CDR3 loop spans 13 amino acids. Germline V lookup: CDR1 SNHLY, CDR2 FYNNEI. V gave up 4 bases and J gave up 3 bases; unmatched junction bases: 2. Written as DNA, the CDR3 is TGTGCCAGCAGTGGCGGACAGGACTATGGCTACACCTTC. Encoded protein: CASSGGQDYGYTF.

The chain has TRBV5-4 and TRBJ1-4; D gene unclear. The V gene lost 4 bases and the J gene lost 2 bases, with 6 bases spanning the gap. CDR3 size: 13 residues. Germline-derived CDR1 and CDR2 are SGHNT and YYREEE (reference sequence). In nucleotides, the CDR3 is TGTGCCAGCAGCGTTCTGACTAATGAAAAACTGTTTTTT. Its translation: CASSVLTNEKLFF.

This sequence joins TRBV11-2 and TRBJ2-5, with 10 bases aligning to TRBD2. Germline V lookup: CDR1 SGHAT, CDR2 FQNNGV. This CDR3 region has 14 residues. V shed 6 bases and J 7 bases; nucleotides not matched to a gene: 8. CDR3 in amino acids: CASRSIAGGRTQYF. In nucleotides, the CDR3 is TGTGCCAGCAGGTCCATAGCGGGAGGCAGGACCCAGTACTTC.

This rearrangement joins TRBV29-1 to TRBJ1-4, with 7 bases matching TRBD1. The germline CDR1 and CDR2 sequences are SQVTM and ANQGSEA. This CDR3 spans 15 amino acids. CDR3 loop: CRYGGRGQINEKLFF. CDR3 in DNA: TGCAGATACGGGGGTCGGGGACAGATCAATGAAAAACTGTTTTTT.

This chain uses TRBV6-4 with TRBJ2-1, with no clear D. V was clipped by 5 bases and J by 10 bases, with 18 bases between them. Per the germline V gene, CDR1 is MRHNA and CDR2 is SNTAGT. The CDR3 length is 14 residues. CDR3: CASSNTSTPAEQFF. In nucleotides, the CDR3 is TGTGCCAGCAGTAACACCTCGACTCCCGCGGAGCAGTTCTTC.

The chain carries TRBV18 and TRBJ2-3; TRBD2 matches 7 bases. The V segment lost 2 bases and the J segment 3 bases; nucleotides outside the gene matches: 11. CDR1 and CDR2 (germline): KGHSH, LQKENI. This CDR3 region has 17 residues. CDR3 DNA: TGTGCCAGCTCACCAGCTGTACCGGGAGGTGGGACAGATACGCAGTATTTT. Translation: CASSPAVPGGGTDTQYF. Full variable domain (missing parts from reference TRBV18 and TRBJ2-3): NAGVMQNPRHLVRRRGQEARLRCSPMKGHSHVYWYRQLPEEGLKFMVYLQKENIIDESGMPKERFSAEFPKEGPSILRIQQVVRGDSAAYFCASSPAVPGGGTDTQYFGPGTRLTVL.

The J gene is TRBJ2-7, the V gene TRBV7-9, with D tentatively TRBD1 (5 bases). The CDR3 contains 13 residues. Per the germline V gene, CDR1 is SEHNR and CDR2 is FQNEAQ (reference sequence). V lost 3 bases and J lost 4, with 10 bases in between. CDR3 sequence: CASSFGHGYEQYF. The CDR3 region has the DNA TGTGCCAGCAGCTTCGGACACGGGTACGAGCAGTACTTC. The full variable domain, with the rest looked up from reference TRBV7-9 and TRBJ2-7, is DTGVSQNPRHKITKRGQNVTFRCDPISEHNRLYWYRQTLGQGPEFLTYFQNEAQLEKSRLLSDRFSAERPKGSFSTLEIQRTEQGDSAMYLCASSFGHGYEQYFGPGTRLTVT.

Comment on this clone: The junction departs from the called germline gene at one end, perhaps through a read error. The CDR3 is CASSPRGLAGDKQYF. DNA of the CDR3: TGCGCCAGCAGTCCACGTGGACTAGCGGGAGATAAGCAGTATTTT. The chain employs TRBV5-1 and TRBJ2-3; TRBD2 matches 13 bases. The CDR3 loop spans 15 amino acids. From germline, CDR1 is SGHRS and CDR2 YFSETQ.

This chain links TRBV6-5 with TRBJ2-2, with D possibly being TRBD1 (6 bases). CDR1 and CDR2 from the germline V gene are MNHEY and SVGAGI. Trimming removed 7 bases at V and 1 base at J, with 7 bases between. The CDR3 runs 13 residues. The CDR3 nucleotides are TGTGCCAGCAACAGGGTGAACACCGGGGAGCTGTTTTTT. Amino acids: CASNRVNTGELFF.

The chain combines TRBV18 with TRBJ2-5; 12 bases fit TRBD2. V was pared by 3 bases and J by 7 bases, with 6 bases of the junction left unmatched. There are 15 residues in the CDR3. Germline V gene lookup returns CDR1 KGHSH and CDR2 LQKENI. CDR3 loop: CASSPGLAGKGTQYF. The CDR3 bases are TGTGCCAGCTCACCGGGACTAGCGGGCAAGGGGACCCAGTACTTC.

The chain has TRBV4-1 and TRBJ2-3; perhaps TRBD2 as D (6 bases). This CDR3 is 17 amino acids long. Per germline, CDR1 MGHRA and CDR2 YSYEKL. V lost 1 base, J lost 4 bases, and 18 bases lay in between. The CDR3 DNA follows: TGCGCCAGCAGCCAAGGGCCTACTGGCGGGATCCCAGATACGCAGTATTTT. Protein: CASSQGPTGGIPDTQYF.

The J gene is TRBJ2-2, the V gene TRBV11-2; D is uncertain. Trimming cost V 6 bases and J 5 bases, with 4 bases left between them. The V gene's germline CDR1 is SGHAT and CDR2 FQNNGV. The length of the CDR3 is 11 residues. The CDR3 reads CASSKTGELFF. The CDR3 coding sequence is TGTGCCAGCAGTAAAACCGGGGAGCTGTTTTTT. Drawing the rest from reference TRBV11-2 and TRBJ2-2, the complete variable domain is EAGVAQSPRYKIIEKRQSVAFWCNPISGHATLYWYQQILGQGPKLLIQFQNNGVVDDSQLPKDRFSAERLKGVDSTLKIQPAKLEDSAVYLCASSKTGELFFGEGSRLTVL.

CDR3 residues: CASSWPREPTYEQYF. DNA for the CDR3: TGTGCCAGCAGTTGGCCCCGGGAGCCCACCTACGAGCAGTACTTC. The chain uses TRBV28 and TRBJ2-7; D possibly corresponds to TRBD2 (6 bases). V dropped 4 bases and J dropped 2 bases, with 15 bases sitting between them. The CDR3 loop spans 15 amino acids. Per the germline V gene, CDR1 is MDHEN and CDR2 is SYDVKM.

V and J are TRBV7-2 and TRBJ1-2; D is perhaps TRBD1 (6 bases). Germline V gene data show CDR1 as SGHTA and CDR2 as FQGNSA. V was pared by 5 bases and J by 4 bases, with 17 bases between. The CDR3 covers 15 residues. The chain's CDR3 is CASSEPDSYSYGYTF. CDR3 coding DNA: TGTGCCAGCAGCGAGCCGGACAGCTACTCCTATGGCTACACCTTC.

Notes on this clone: Sequence at one end of the junction differs from germline and may be a read error. The CDR3 DNA reads as TGTGCCAGCTCCACCAAAACAGGGGGCGAATCCCGCTTC. Translated, it gives CASSTKTGGESRF. The V call is TRBV18, the J call TRBJ2-7; 9 bases are shared with TRBD1. Germline V gene sequence: CDR1 KGHSH, CDR2 LQKENI. The CDR3 runs 13 residues.

The chain recombines TRBV29-1 with TRBJ1-1, with a tentative D call TRBD1 (6 bases). The CDR3 has 11 amino acids. V lost 6 bases, J lost 5 bases, and 10 bases lay in between. Germline V gene sequence: CDR1 SQVTM, CDR2 ANQGSEA. The CDR3 is CSVGRGTEAFF. The CDR3 DNA reads TGCAGCGTAGGTAGGGGGACTGAAGCTTTCTTT.

V and J are TRBV4-2 and TRBJ2-3, with D maybe TRBD2 (6 bases). The CDR3 is made up of 18 amino acids. CDR1 is LGHNA and CDR2 is YNFKEQ in the germline V gene. V lost 1 base to trimming and J lost 0 bases, with 17 bases between them. The CDR3 DNA reads as TGTGCCAGCAGCCAAGGGACCGGGGAGGATGGGAGCACAGATACGCAGTATTTT. This sequence encodes CASSQGTGEDGSTDTQYF.

This chain connects TRBV7-9 to TRBJ2-7; D might be TRBD1 (5 bases). V lost 2 bases and J 0 bases, leaving 14 bases between the germline ends. This CDR3 spans 16 amino acids. Germline V gives CDR1 SEHNR, CDR2 FQNEAQ (reference sequence). CDR3 nucleotides: TGTGCCAGCAGCTTAAACCCGGACACTATCTCCTACGAGCAGTACTTC. Its translation: CASSLNPDTISYEQYF.

The V gene is TRBV19, the J gene TRBJ1-5; 7 nucleotides align to TRBD2. Matching the DNA end better, TRBJ2-3 makes the J call doubtful. The CDR3 spans 15 residues. Germline values: CDR1 LNHDA, CDR2 SQIVND (reference sequence). CDR3 loop: CASRPGGGYNQPQYF. The CDR3 DNA reads TGTGCCAGTAGACCGGGCGGGGGTTACAATCAGCCCCAGTATTTT.

V gene TRBV7-6 combines with J gene TRBJ2-5; TRBD1 matches 8 bases. V shed 1 base, J shed 7 bases, and the junction held 5 bases outside the gene matches. CDR3 length: 14 residues. Germline CDR1 SGHVS, CDR2 FNYEAQ. DNA for the CDR3: TGTGCCAGCAGCTTAGGGACAGGGTATCGGACCCAGTACTTC. This encodes CASSLGTGYRTQYF.

This rearrangement joins TRBV27 to TRBJ2-7, with D uncertain. CDR1 is MNHEY and CDR2 is SMNVEV in the germline V gene (reference sequence). The CDR3 consists of 13 residues. V gave up 6 bases and J gave up 1 base, with 10 bases separating them. CDR3 coding DNA: TGTGCCAGCAGGTCAGCGAGATCCTACGAGCAGTACTTC. It codes for CASRSARSYEQYF.

V is TRBV15 and J is TRBJ1-2, with unresolved D. The germline CDR1 and CDR2 sequences are LNHNV and YYDKDF (reference sequence). This CDR3 has 15 residues. The V end lost 3 bases, the J end lost 6 bases, and 17 bases lay between the germline ends. The CDR3 spells CATSRVKEASNGYTF. The CDR3 DNA reads as TGTGCCACCAGCAGGGTAAAGGAGGCGTCCAATGGCTACACCTTC. The full variable domain, in which reference TRBV15 and TRBJ1-2 provide the parts outside the CDR3, is DAMVIQNPRYQVTQFGKPVTLSCSQTLNHNVMYWYQQKSSQAPKLLFHYYDKDFNNEADTPDNFQSRRPNTSFCFLDIRSPGLGDTAMYLCATSRVKEASNGYTFGSGTRLTVV.

This sequence joins TRBV18 and TRBJ2-5; 7 bases agree with TRBD2. CDR1 and CDR2 from the germline V gene are KGHSH and LQKENI. This CDR3 region has 17 residues. After removal of 3 bases from V and 1 base from J, the junction contained 11 bases not matched to a gene. The CDR3 coding sequence is TGTGCCAGCTCACCGACGATGGCGGGAGCTATCCAAGAGACCCAGTACTTC. Translation: CASSPTMAGAIQETQYF. The variable domain in full, completed from reference TRBV18 and TRBJ2-5, reads NAGVMQNPRHLVRRRGQEARLRCSPMKGHSHVYWYRQLPEEGLKFMVYLQKENIIDESGMPKERFSAEFPKEGPSILRIQQVVRGDSAAYFCASSPTMAGAIQETQYFGPGTRLLVL.

V gene TRBV27 combines with J gene TRBJ2-7; TRBD1 agrees at 8 bases. Germline V lookup: CDR1 MNHEY, CDR2 SMNVEV (reference sequence). The CDR3 contains 18 residues. With V trimmed by 5 bases and J by 1 base, 16 bases remained unmatched. The DNA of the CDR3 is TGTGCCAGCAGTCCCTCCCGGACAGGGTGGTGGGGATCCTACGAGCAGTACTTC. This encodes CASSPSRTGWWGSYEQYF.

The gene calls are TRBV27 and TRBJ1-1; D is unclear. Between the trimmed V and J ends, which lost 3 bases and 6 bases, there was a span of 11 bases. Germline loops: CDR1 MNHEY, CDR2 SMNVEV (reference sequence). The CDR3 runs 13 residues. The CDR3 region is CASSFSGGAEAFF. The CDR3 DNA reads as TGTGCCAGCAGTTTCTCGGGTGGCGCTGAAGCTTTCTTT.

Worth noting for this clone: Other DNA variants within this sample encode the same CDR3. The CDR3 nucleotides are TGCAGCGTTGTTGATATAAATAGACCACCCGGAGGCGGCTCCTACTACGAGCAGTACTTC. It codes for CSVVDINRPPGGGSYYEQYF. The rearrangement links TRBV29-1 to TRBJ2-7; perhaps TRBD2 as D (5 bases). The CDR3 length is 20 residues. From germline, CDR1 is SQVTM and CDR2 ANQGSEA. Trimming left V 4 bases short and J 3 bases short, with 34 bases between.

J is TRBJ1-1 and V is TRBV4-3; no clear D. Looked up from germline, CDR1 is LGHNA and CDR2 is YSLEER. The CDR3 is 13 amino acids. Trimming took off 0 bases at V and 6 bases at J, with 8 bases between the two ends. The CDR3 region has the DNA TGCGCCAGCAGCCAAGACGGCGGGGCTGAAGCTTTCTTT. It is translated as CASSQDGGAEAFF.

V usage is TRBV10-3 and J usage is TRBJ2-2; a weak D match, TRBD2 (5 bases). Germline V gives CDR1 ENHRY, CDR2 SYGVKD. This CDR3 spans 13 amino acids. Trimming took 2 bases from V and 8 from J, leaving 9 bases between them. This chain's CDR3 is CAISEIGSGELFF. CDR3 coding DNA: TGTGCCATCAGTGAGATAGGGAGTGGGGAGCTGTTTTTT.

The rearrangement uses TRBV7-3 and TRBJ2-5; 8 nucleotides line up with TRBD1. This CDR3 has 14 residues. Unmatched junction bases numbered 2, after V lost 0 bases and J lost 5 bases. Germline CDR1 is SGHTA and CDR2 is FQGTGA. This chain's CDR3 is CASSLTPGGETQYF. In DNA form, the CDR3 reads TGTGCCAGCAGCTTAACCCCAGGGGGCGAGACCCAGTACTTC.

V gene TRBV30 combines with J gene TRBJ2-1, with a tentative D call TRBD1 (6 bases). V dropped 5 bases and J dropped 12 bases, with 17 bases sitting between them. CDR1 GTSNPN and CDR2 SVGIG come from the germline V gene (reference sequence). The CDR3 is 12 amino acids. In DNA, the CDR3 is TGTGCCTGGGGACTGGGGGCAATGGGGCAGTTCTTC. Its protein is CAWGLGAMGQFF.

The V call is TRBV4-1, the J call TRBJ1-3; D not certain. With 0 bases removed from V and 2 bases from J, the gap between germline ends came to 8 bases. CDR3 size: 15 residues. Per the germline V gene, CDR1 is MGHRA and CDR2 is YSYEKL. CDR3 protein: CASSQDVSAGNTIYF. The CDR3 DNA is TGCGCCAGCAGCCAAGATGTCTCGGCTGGAAACACCATATATTTT.